This T cell receptor beta chain came from a study of T cells after posttransplantation cyclophosphamide. V was pared by 4 bases and J by 1 base, with 16 bases between. Germline values: CDR1 MNHEY, CDR2 SVGAGI. CDR3 length: 16 residues. TCRdb's copy holds only in-frame clones and misses some; the assay was immunoSEQ multiplex PCR. The sample is made up of about 24,000 clones, none counted only once. Ten or more counts support this clone. Source material: PBMCs. This TCR derives from a woman in her sixties in good health, CMV-negative, and a related stem cell transplant donor. V gene TRBV6-5 combines with J gene TRBJ1-1; D is perhaps TRBD1 (6 bases). The CDR3 bases are TGTGCCAGCAGTTCCGAAGGGGGACGGGCGAACACTGAAGCTTTCTTT. It specifies CASSSEGGRANTEAFF.